This T cell receptor beta chain was sequenced during a study of blood T cell repertoires in COVID-19. Study details: Researchers got acute and convalescent COVID-19 samples from the United States, Italy and Spain. T cells, B-cell-depleted T cells, or PBMCs supplied cDNA or gDNA.

Per the study methods: The assay estimated nucleated cells by amplifying reference gene primers. Here immunoSEQ multiplex PCR was the method, and the copy in TCRdb shows in-frame clones only, minus some. V and J calls and clone size come straight from that table; D and trimming were deduced from the DNA. The sample consists of some 120,000 clones, more than 70% of them appearing once. On this clone: This sample includes further DNA sequences coding for the same CDR3.

V gave up 4 bases and J gave up 4 bases; unmatched junction bases: 3. CDR1 and CDR2 (germline): LGHDT, YNNKEL (reference sequence). The CDR3 length is 14 residues. The sequence was collected from a woman of 80 years or more with acute or convalescent COVID-19. V usage is TRBV3-1 (or the pseudogene TRBV3-2) and J usage is TRBJ2-1; TRBD1 aligns across 8 bases. The specimen was peripheral blood. The CDR3 DNA reads as TGTGCCAGCAGCCCACGACAGGGGTACAATGAGCAGTTCTTC. Protein sequence: CASSPRQGYNEQFF.